This T cell receptor beta chain appears in the sequencing data of a study of shared clonotypes between healthy human individuals. The CDR3 consists of 13 residues. The germline V gene has CDR1 MNHNY and CDR2 SVGAGI (reference sequence). The V and J ends lost 7 bases and 8 bases, in that order; junction bases with no gene match: 7. Using immunoSEQ multiplex PCR, the repertoire was profiled, and TCRdb retains in-frame clones only, with some absent. Here the sample spans under 150,000 clones, around two thirds being singletons. The sequenced sample consisted of memory CD8+ T cells sorted from blood. Subset defined: CD45RO+ cells pooled with CCR7-negative TemRA cells. The rearrangement joins TRBV6-6 to TRBJ1-1; 10 nucleotides agree with TRBD1. This receptor was identified in a young woman in good health. The CDR3 is CASTLTGGTEAFF. CDR3 bases: TGTGCCAGCACTTTGACAGGGGGCACGGAAGCTTTCTTT.